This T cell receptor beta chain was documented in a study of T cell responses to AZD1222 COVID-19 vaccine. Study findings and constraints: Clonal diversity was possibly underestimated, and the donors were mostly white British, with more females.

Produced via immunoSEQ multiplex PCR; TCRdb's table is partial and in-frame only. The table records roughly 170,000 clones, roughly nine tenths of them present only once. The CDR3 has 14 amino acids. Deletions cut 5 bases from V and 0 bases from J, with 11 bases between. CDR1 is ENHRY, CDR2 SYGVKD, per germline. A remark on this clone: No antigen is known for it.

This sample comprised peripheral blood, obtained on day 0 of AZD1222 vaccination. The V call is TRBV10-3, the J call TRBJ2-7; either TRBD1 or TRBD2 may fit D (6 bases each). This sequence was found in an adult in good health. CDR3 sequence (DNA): TGTGCCATCAGTCCTAAGGGGGGCTCCTACGAGCAGTACTTC. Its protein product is CAISPKGGSYEQYF.